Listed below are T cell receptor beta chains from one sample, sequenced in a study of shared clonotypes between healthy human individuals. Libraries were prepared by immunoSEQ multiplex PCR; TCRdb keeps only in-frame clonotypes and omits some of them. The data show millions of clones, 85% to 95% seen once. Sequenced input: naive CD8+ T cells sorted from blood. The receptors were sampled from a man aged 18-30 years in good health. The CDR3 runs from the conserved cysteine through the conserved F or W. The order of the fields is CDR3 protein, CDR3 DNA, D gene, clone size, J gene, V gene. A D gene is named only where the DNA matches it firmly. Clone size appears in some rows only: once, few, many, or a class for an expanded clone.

CASSPPAGAGETQYF	TGTGCCAGCAGCCCGCCCGCGGGAGCGGGGGAGACCCAGTACTTC	TRBD2	NA	TRBJ2-5	TRBV7-8
CASTRDSPVFADTQYF	TGTGCCAGCACCCGCGACTCGCCAGTTTTCGCAGATACGCAGTATTTT	NA	NA	TRBJ2-3	TRBV7-2
CASGRTADTQYF	TGTGCCAGCGGGAGGACAGCAGATACGCAGTATTTT	NA	NA	TRBJ2-3	TRBV6-4
CASSQDLLRAFF	TGCGCCAGCAGCCAAGACCTCCTCCGGGCTTTCTTT	NA	NA	TRBJ1-1	TRBV4-1
CASSFQAHTDTQYF	TGTGCCAGCAGTTTTCAGGCTCACACAGATACGCAGTATTTT	NA	NA	TRBJ2-3	TRBV27
CASSLALKGGLPLGYTF	TGTGCCAGCAGCTTAGCGCTTAAGGGGGGCCTGCCCTTGGGCTACACCTTC	NA	NA	TRBJ1-2	TRBV7-6
CASSLRGGVQETQYF	TGCGCCAGCAGCCTTCGAGGGGGGGTACAAGAGACCCAGTACTTC	NA	NA	TRBJ2-5	TRBV4-1
CASSHHWEGNTGELFF	TGTGCCAGCAGCCACCATTGGGAAGGGAACACCGGGGAGCTGTTTTTT	NA	once	TRBJ2-2	TRBV14
CASSLWMNTEAFF	TGTGCCAGCAGCTTATGGATGAACACTGAAGCTTTCTTT	NA	NA	TRBJ1-1	TRBV5-8
CASNAGAGGYNEQFF	TGTGCCAGCAATGCCGGGGCAGGGGGGTACAATGAGCAGTTCTTC	NA	NA	TRBJ2-1	TRBV27
CASSQGTGLSGNTIYF	TGCGCCAGCAGCCAAGGAACAGGCCTCTCTGGAAACACCATATATTTT	NA	NA	TRBJ1-3	TRBV4-1
CASSSPRDKSYEQYF	TGTGCCAGCAGTAGCCCAAGGGACAAATCCTACGAGCAGTACTTC	NA	NA	TRBJ2-7	TRBV6-6
CASSLTSANTGELFF	TGTGCCAGCAGTTTAACCAGCGCGAACACCGGGGAGCTGTTTTTT	NA	NA	TRBJ2-2	TRBV27
CASIHFRGNEQFF	TGTGCCAGCATCCACTTCCGAGGCAATGAGCAGTTCTTC	NA	NA	TRBJ2-1	TRBV6-1
CASGLGNYEQYF	TGCGCCAGCGGCCTCGGCAACTACGAGCAGTACTTC	NA	NA	TRBJ2-7	TRBV10-2
CASSQDPGEGQYEQYF	TGCGCCAGCAGCCAAGATCCGGGGGAGGGCCAGTACGAGCAGTACTTC	TRBD2	NA	TRBJ2-7	TRBV4-3
CASSLVAGAIETQYF	TGTGCCAGCAGCTTAGTGGCGGGGGCTATCGAGACCCAGTACTTC	NA	NA	TRBJ2-5	TRBV7-9
CAVNSLRLISPLHF	TGCGCCGTCAACTCGCTCAGGTTAATATCACCCCTCCACTTT	NA	NA	TRBJ1-6	TRBV5-1
CATSKVPGRDGNTIYF	TGTGCCACCAGCAAAGTCCCAGGCAGGGATGGAAACACCATATATTTT	NA	NA	TRBJ1-3	TRBV15
CSVEDPYRTGGTEAFF	TGCAGCGTTGAAGATCCGTACAGGACAGGGGGCACTGAAGCTTTCTTT	TRBD1	NA	TRBJ1-1	TRBV29-1
CASSSPGLAGGPGSYNEQFF	TGTGCCAGCAGCTCTCCTGGACTAGCGGGGGGGCCGGGCTCCTACAATGAGCAGTTCTTC	TRBD2	once	TRBJ2-1	TRBV5-4
CASSLRAVQETQYF	TGCGCCAGCAGCTTGAGGGCAGTTCAAGAGACCCAGTACTTC	NA	NA	TRBJ2-5	TRBV5-1
CASAFGAGQFF	TGCGCCAGCGCCTTTGGGGCCGGGCAGTTCTTC	NA	NA	TRBJ2-1	TRBV5-1
CASTPPGANYGYTF	TGTGCCAGCACTCCCCCGGGGGCTAACTATGGCTACACCTTC	NA	NA	TRBJ1-2	TRBV2
CASRAYPNEQFF	TGTGCCAGCAGGGCCTACCCCAATGAGCAGTTCTTC	NA	NA	TRBJ2-1	TRBV13
CASSLTGTEAFF	TGTGCCAGCAGTTTGACAGGAACTGAAGCTTTCTTT	NA	once	TRBJ1-1	TRBV6-5
CASSSLSTLAGAYNEQFF	TGTGCCAGCAGTTCTCTTTCTACTCTAGCGGGGGCCTACAATGAGCAGTTCTTC	TRBD2	NA	TRBJ2-1	TRBV28
CASSLASGFGNTIYF	TGTGCCAGCAGCTTAGCTTCAGGCTTTGGAAACACCATATATTTT	NA	NA	TRBJ1-3	TRBV7-9
CASSGPNQETQYF	TGTGCCAGCAGCGGCCCAAACCAAGAGACCCAGTACTTC	NA	NA	TRBJ2-5	TRBV19
CASSGSGAGANVLTF	TGTGCCAGCAGCGGATCGGGCGCTGGGGCCAACGTCCTGACTTTC	NA	NA	TRBJ2-6	TRBV7-9
CASSLGLGNEQFF	TGTGCCAGCTCCCTGGGACTAGGCAATGAGCAGTTCTTC	TRBD2	NA	TRBJ2-1	TRBV18
CASSQESRWYTEAFF	TGCGCCAGCAGCCAAGAGTCACGATGGTACACTGAAGCTTTCTTT	NA	NA	TRBJ1-1	TRBV4-3
CASSGGLANSYEQYF	TGTGCCAGCAGCGGCGGTCTGGCAAACTCCTACGAGCAGTACTTC	NA	NA	TRBJ2-7	TRBV5-4
CASSEKGQGNEQFF	TGTGCCAGCAGTGAAAAGGGACAGGGGAATGAGCAGTTCTTC	TRBD1	once	TRBJ2-1	TRBV6-1
CASSFSGGSYEQYF	TGCGCCAGCAGCTTTTCAGGGGGCTCCTACGAGCAGTACTTC	TRBD1	NA	TRBJ2-7	TRBV5-1
CASTRTGGNQPQHF	TGTGCCAGCACCCGGACAGGGGGCAATCAGCCCCAGCATTTT	TRBD1	NA	TRBJ1-5	TRBV6-6
CASLDSLQETQYF	TGTGCCAGCCTGGACAGCCTCCAAGAGACCCAGTACTTC	NA	NA	TRBJ2-5	TRBV7-9
CASQDRGTDTQYF	TGTGCCAGCCAGGACAGGGGGACAGATACGCAGTATTTT	TRBD1	NA	TRBJ2-3	TRBV6-5
CASSFPSVLGSEAFF	TGTGCCAGCAGCTTTCCGTCGGTATTAGGCTCTGAAGCTTTCTTT	NA	NA	TRBJ1-1	TRBV7-9
CASTVPTDQETQYF	TGTGCCAGCACCGTACCGACAGATCAAGAGACCCAGTACTTC	NA	NA	TRBJ2-5	TRBV7-9
CASSYGAGRGEKLFF	TGTGCCAGCAGTTATGGCGCAGGGCGGGGGGAAAAACTGTTTTTT	NA	NA	TRBJ1-4	TRBV6-6
CASSLVAGDNEQFF	TGCGCCAGCAGCTTGGTTGCCGGGGACAATGAGCAGTTCTTC	NA	NA	TRBJ2-1	TRBV5-1
CASSLAGLAEPGDTQYF	TGTGCCAGCAGCTTAGCGGGACTAGCGGAACCGGGCGATACGCAGTATTTT	TRBD2	NA	TRBJ2-3	TRBV7-9
CASSLGQGGNEQFF	TGTGCCAGCAGCTTGGGACAGGGGGGAAATGAGCAGTTCTTC	TRBD1	NA	TRBJ2-1	TRBV5-6
CASSGRGPHEQYF	TGTGCCAGCAGTGGCAGGGGGCCCCACGAGCAGTACTTC	TRBD1	NA	TRBJ2-7	TRBV6-1
CASSQDRPREAYNEQFF	TGCGCCAGCAGCCAAGATCGCCCCCGGGAGGCGTACAATGAGCAGTTCTTC	TRBD2	NA	TRBJ2-1	TRBV4-1
CASSKWPLDTQYF	TGTGCCAGCAGCAAATGGCCGTTAGATACGCAGTATTTT	NA	NA	TRBJ2-3	TRBV14
CASSSPRVMNTEAFF	TGTGCCAGCAGTTCTCCCAGGGTTATGAACACTGAAGCTTTCTTT	NA	NA	TRBJ1-1	TRBV28
CASSLDDFDGYTF	TGTGCCAGCAGCTTGGACGATTTCGATGGCTACACCTTC	NA	NA	TRBJ1-2	TRBV5-4
CASSGFRGGYGYTF	TGTGCCAGCAGCGGATTCAGGGGTGGATATGGCTACACCTTC	NA	NA	TRBJ1-2	TRBV9
CASSLTVGVTEAFF	TGTGCCAGCAGTTTAACTGTTGGCGTTACTGAAGCTTTCTTT	NA	NA	TRBJ1-1	TRBV27
CASSYGQGALVEQFF	TGTGCCAGCAGTTACGGGCAGGGGGCTTTGGTTGAGCAGTTCTTC	TRBD1	NA	TRBJ2-1	TRBV6-5
CASSYGWIYGYTF	TGTGCCAGCAGTTACGGGTGGATCTATGGCTACACCTTC	NA	NA	TRBJ1-2	TRBV6-5
CASSPVGGYEQYF	TGTGCCAGCAGTCCTGTGGGGGGCTACGAGCAGTACTTC	NA	NA	TRBJ2-7	TRBV27
CASSFPAGVAETQYF	TGTGCCAGCAGCTTTCCCGCGGGGGTTGCAGAGACCCAGTACTTC	TRBD2	once	TRBJ2-5	TRBV7-9
CASSNNLAGGLDTQYF	TGTGCCAGCAGCAACAATCTAGCGGGGGGCCTGGATACGCAGTATTTT	TRBD2	NA	TRBJ2-3	TRBV7-9
CASMISGSFYEQYF	TGCGCCAGCATGATTAGCGGGAGCTTCTACGAGCAGTACTTC	TRBD2	NA	TRBJ2-7	TRBV10-1